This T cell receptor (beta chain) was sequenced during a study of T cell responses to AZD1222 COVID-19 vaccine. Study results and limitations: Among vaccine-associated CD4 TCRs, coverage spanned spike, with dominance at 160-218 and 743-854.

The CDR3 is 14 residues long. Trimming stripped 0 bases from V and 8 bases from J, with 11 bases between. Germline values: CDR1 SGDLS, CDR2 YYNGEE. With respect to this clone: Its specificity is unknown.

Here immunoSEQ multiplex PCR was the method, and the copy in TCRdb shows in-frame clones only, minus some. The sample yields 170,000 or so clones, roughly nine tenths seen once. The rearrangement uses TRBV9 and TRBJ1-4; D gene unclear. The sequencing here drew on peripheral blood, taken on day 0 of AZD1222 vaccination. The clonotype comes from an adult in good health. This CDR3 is CASSVAVMGEKLFF. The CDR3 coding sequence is TGTGCCAGCAGCGTAGCGGTCATGGGGGAAAAACTGTTTTTT.